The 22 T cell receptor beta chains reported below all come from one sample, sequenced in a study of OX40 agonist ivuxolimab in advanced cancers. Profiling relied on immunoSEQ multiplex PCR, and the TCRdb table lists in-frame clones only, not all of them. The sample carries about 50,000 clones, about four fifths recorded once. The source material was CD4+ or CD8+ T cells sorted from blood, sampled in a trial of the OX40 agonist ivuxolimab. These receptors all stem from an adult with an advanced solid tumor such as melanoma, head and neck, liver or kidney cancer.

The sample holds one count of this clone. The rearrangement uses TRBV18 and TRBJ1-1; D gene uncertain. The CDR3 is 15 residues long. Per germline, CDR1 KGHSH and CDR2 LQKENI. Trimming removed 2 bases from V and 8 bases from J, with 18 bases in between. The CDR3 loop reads CASSPVGPRLGEAFF. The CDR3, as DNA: TGTGCCAGCTCACCAGTAGGCCCTCGCCTGGGGGAAGCTTTCTTT.

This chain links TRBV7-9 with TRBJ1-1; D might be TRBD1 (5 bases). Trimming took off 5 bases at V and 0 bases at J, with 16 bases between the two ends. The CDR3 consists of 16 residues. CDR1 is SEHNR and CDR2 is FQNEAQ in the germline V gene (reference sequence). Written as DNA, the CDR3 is TGTGCCAGCAGCCCCAAGCGCCGGGACGTGAACACTGAAGCTTTCTTT. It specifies CASSPKRRDVNTEAFF.

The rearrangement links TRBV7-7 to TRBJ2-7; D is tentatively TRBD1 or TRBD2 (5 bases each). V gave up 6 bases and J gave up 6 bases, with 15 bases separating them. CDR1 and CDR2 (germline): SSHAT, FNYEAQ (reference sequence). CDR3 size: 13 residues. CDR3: CASRVGGGPEQYF. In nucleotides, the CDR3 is TGTGCCAGCAGGGTCGGTGGGGGTCCCGAGCAGTACTTC.

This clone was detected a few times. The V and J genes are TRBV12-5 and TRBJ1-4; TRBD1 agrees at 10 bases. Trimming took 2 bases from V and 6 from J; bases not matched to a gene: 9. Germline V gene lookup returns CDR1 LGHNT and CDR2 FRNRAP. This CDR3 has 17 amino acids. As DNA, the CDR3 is TGTGCTAGTGGTTTGCTACCTCCGGGACAGGGGCATGAAAAACTGTTTTTT. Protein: CASGLLPPGQGHEKLFF.

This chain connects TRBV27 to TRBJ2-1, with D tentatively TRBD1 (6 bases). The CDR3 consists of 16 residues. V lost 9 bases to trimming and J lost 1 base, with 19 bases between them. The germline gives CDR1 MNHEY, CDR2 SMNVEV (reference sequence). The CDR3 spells CARGLQQGHSYNEQFF. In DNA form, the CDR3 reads TGTGCCAGGGGATTACAGCAGGGGCATTCCTACAATGAGCAGTTCTTC.

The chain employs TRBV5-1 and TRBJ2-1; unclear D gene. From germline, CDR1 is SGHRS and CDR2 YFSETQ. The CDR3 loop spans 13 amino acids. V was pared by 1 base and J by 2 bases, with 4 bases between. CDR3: CASSLIPYNEQFF. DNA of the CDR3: TGCGCCAGCAGCTTGATCCCCTACAATGAGCAGTTCTTC.

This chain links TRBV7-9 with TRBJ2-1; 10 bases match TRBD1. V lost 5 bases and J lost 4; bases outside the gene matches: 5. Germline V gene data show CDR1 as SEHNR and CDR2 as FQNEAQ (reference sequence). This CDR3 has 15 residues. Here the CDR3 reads CASSPEGQGYNEQFF. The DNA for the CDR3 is TGTGCCAGCAGCCCTGAGGGACAGGGGTACAATGAGCAGTTCTTC.

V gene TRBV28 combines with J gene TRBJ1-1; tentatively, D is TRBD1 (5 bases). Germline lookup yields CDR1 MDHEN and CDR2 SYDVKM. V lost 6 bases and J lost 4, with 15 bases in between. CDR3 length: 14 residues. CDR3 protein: CASSPAGSSTEAFF. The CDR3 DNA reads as TGTGCCAGCAGCCCGGCAGGGTCGAGCACTGAAGCTTTCTTT.

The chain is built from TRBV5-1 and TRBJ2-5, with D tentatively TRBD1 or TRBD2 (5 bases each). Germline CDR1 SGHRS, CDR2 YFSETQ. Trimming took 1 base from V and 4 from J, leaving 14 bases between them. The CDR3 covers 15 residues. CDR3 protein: CASSLNRDGGETQYF. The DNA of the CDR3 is TGCGCCAGCAGCTTGAACCGGGACGGAGGAGAGACCCAGTACTTC. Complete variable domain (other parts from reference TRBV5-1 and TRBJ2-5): KAGVTQTPRYLIKTRGQQVTLSCSPISGHRSVSWYQQTPGQGLQFLFEYFSETQRNKGNFPGRFSGRQFSNSRSEMNVSTLELGDSALYLCASSLNRDGGETQYFGPGTRLLVL.

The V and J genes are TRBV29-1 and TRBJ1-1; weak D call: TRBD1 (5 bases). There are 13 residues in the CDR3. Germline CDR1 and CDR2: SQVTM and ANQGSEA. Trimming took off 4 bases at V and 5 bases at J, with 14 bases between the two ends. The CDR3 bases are TGCAGCGTTGCTGGCCAGGGCGGGACTGAAGCTTTCTTT. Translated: CSVAGQGGTEAFF.

The CDR3, as DNA: TGTGCCAGCAGCTTGAAGAGGGGACTAGCGGGGGGTGCGAACACCGGGGAGCTGTTTTTT. The encoded protein is CASSLKRGLAGGANTGELFF. This chain links TRBV5-5 with TRBJ2-2; 15 nucleotides line up with TRBD2. CDR3 length: 20 residues. The germline V gene has CDR1 SGHKS and CDR2 YYEKEE (reference sequence). The J segment lost 0 bases and the V segment lost 1 base, leaving 7 bases of the junction unmatched. The full variable domain, rest sourced from reference TRBV5-5 and TRBJ2-2, is DAGVTQSPTHLIKTRGQQVTLRCSPISGHKSVSWYQQVLGQGPQFIFQYYEKEERGRGNFPDRFSARQFPNYSSELNVNALLLGDSALYLCASSLKRGLAGGANTGELFFGEGSRLTVL.

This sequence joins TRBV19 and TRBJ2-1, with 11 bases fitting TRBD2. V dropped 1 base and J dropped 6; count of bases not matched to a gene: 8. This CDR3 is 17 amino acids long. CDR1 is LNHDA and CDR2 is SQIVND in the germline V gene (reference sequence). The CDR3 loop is CASSIAHGTSGINEQFF. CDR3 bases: TGTGCCAGTAGTATAGCCCACGGGACTAGCGGCATCAATGAGCAGTTCTTC. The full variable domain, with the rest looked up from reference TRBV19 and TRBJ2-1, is DGGITQSPKYLFRKEGQNVTLSCEQNLNHDAMYWYRQDPGQGLRLIYYSQIVNDFQKGDIAEGYSVSREKKESFPLTVTSAQKNPTAFYLCASSIAHGTSGINEQFFGPGTRLTVL.

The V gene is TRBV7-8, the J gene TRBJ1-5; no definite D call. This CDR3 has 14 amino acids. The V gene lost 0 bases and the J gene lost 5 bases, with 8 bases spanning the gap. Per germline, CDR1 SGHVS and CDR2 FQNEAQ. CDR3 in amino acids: CASSLAVKDQPQHF. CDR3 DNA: TGTGCCAGCAGCTTAGCCGTCAAAGATCAGCCCCAGCATTTT.

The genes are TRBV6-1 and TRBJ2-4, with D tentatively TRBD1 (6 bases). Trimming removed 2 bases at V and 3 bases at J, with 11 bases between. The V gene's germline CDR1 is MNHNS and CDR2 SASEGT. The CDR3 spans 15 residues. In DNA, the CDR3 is TGTGCCAGCAGTGAAACAGGGTTCGGCAAAAACATTCAGTACTTC. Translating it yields CASSETGFGKNIQYF.

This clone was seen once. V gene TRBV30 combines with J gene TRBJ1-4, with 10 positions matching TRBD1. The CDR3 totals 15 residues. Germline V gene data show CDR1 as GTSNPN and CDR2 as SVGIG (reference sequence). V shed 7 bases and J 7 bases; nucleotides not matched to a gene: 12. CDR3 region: CALFSPGTGVEKLFF. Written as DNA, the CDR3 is TGTGCCTTATTCTCCCCCGGGACAGGGGTTGAAAAACTGTTTTTT.

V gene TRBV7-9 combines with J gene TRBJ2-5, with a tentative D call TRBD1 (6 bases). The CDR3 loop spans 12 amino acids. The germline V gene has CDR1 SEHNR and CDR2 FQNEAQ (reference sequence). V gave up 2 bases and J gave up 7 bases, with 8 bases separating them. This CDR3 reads CASSLSGVTQYF. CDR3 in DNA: TGTGCCAGCAGCTTATCAGGGGTGACCCAGTACTTC.

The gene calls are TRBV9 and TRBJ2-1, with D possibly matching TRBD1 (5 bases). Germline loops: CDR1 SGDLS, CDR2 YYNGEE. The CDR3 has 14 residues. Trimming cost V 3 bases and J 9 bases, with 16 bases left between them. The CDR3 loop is CASSGAGFLGEQFF. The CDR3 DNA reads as TGTGCCAGCAGCGGGGCAGGGTTTCTAGGTGAGCAGTTCTTC.

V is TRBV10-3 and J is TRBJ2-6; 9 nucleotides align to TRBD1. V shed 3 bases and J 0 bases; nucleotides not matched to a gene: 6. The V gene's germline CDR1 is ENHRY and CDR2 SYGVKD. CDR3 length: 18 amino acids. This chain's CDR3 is CAISEGRTGASGANVLTF. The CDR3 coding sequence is TGTGCCATCAGTGAAGGCCGGACAGGGGCCTCTGGGGCCAACGTCCTGACTTTC.

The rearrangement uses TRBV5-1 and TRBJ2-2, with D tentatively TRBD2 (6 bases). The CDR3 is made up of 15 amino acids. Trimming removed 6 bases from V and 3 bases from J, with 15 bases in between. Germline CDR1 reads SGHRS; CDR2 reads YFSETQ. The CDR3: CASTSWGVDTGELFF. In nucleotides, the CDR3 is TGCGCCAGCACCTCGTGGGGGGTAGACACCGGGGAGCTGTTTTTT.

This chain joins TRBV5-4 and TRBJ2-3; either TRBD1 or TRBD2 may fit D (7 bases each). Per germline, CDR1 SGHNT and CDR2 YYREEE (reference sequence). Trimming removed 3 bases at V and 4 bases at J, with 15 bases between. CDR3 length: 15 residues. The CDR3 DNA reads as TGTGCCAGCAGCTCCTACAGGGGAGGGTCAGATACGCAGTATTTT. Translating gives CASSSYRGGSDTQYF.

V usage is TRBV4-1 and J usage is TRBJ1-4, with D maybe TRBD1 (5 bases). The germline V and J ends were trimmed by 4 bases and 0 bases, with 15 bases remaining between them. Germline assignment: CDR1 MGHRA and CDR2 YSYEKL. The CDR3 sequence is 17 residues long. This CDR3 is CASSPGRGRTTNEKLFF. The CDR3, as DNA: TGCGCCAGCAGCCCGGGCCGGGGCAGAACAACTAATGAAAAACTGTTTTTT.

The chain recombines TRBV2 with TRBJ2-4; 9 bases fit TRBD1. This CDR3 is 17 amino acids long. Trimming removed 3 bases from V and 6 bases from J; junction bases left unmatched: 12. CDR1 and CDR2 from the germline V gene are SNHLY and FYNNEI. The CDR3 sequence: CASSEWGTGGIGNIQYF. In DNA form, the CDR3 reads TGTGCCAGCAGTGAGTGGGGTACAGGGGGCATAGGAAACATTCAGTACTTC.